The rows below give T cell receptor beta chains drawn from one sample of a study of blood T cell repertoires in COVID-19. Sequenced by immunoSEQ multiplex PCR; TCRdb stores in-frame clones only, minus some. The sample consists of about 160,000 clones, 78% of them appearing once. The sequenced sample was peripheral blood. These TCRs come from a woman of 80 years or more with acute or convalescent COVID-19. Both conserved end residues are part of each CDR3.

TRBV15	TRBJ2-1	CATSRARYNEQFF
TRBV14	TRBJ1-6	CASSFTGVDSPLHF
TRBV3-1/TRBV3-2	TRBJ2-7	CASSQRGFAEQYF
TRBV10-2	TRBJ2-3	CASSDPRGTQYF
TRBV5-1	TRBJ1-1	CASSLGQGGTEAFF
TRBV9	TRBJ2-7	CASSVDGYEQYF
TRBV7-6	TRBJ1-6	CASSLQGAGNSPLHF
TRBV29-1	TRBJ1-1	CSVDPDRTEAFF
TRBV5-1	TRBJ2-3	CASRPPTSSDTQYF
TRBV5-1	TRBJ2-1	CASSTGQGLSSYNEQFF
TRBV5-1	TRBJ2-5	CASSWTSGVQETQYF
TRBV7-8	TRBJ1-6	CASSLGGDNSPLHF
TRBV24-1	TRBJ1-5	CATSDRTGPNQPQHF
TRBV11-2	TRBJ1-4	CASSSGNGNEKLFF